This T cell receptor (beta chain) was observed in a study of blood T cells in healthy people across ages. General study points: The diversity estimates, figures obtained from one million T cells, were considered underestimates.

Donors were systemically healthy Caucasian individuals from Russia aged roughly 6 to 95 years. The germline V and J ends were trimmed by 7 bases and 0 bases, with 14 bases remaining between them. The germline gives CDR1 MNHNY, CDR2 SVGAGI (reference sequence). The CDR3 runs 15 residues. Using a J-beta primer mix together with a sample-barcoded 5' primer, a second PCR was run for roughly 6 to 11 cycles. With 12 random nucleotides, a template-switch adaptor tagged each individual cDNA molecule. Every sample gave at least 3 million paired-end reads containing CDR3. TCRdb re-derived calls from the 5' RACE reads in MiXCR, one entry per CDR3 protein. This table holds about 1.6 million distinct CDR3 sequences, approximately 32% found once. On this clonotype: Its antigen is not identified.

The chain uses TRBV6-6 and TRBJ2-3; D might be TRBD1 (5 bases). The sequenced material came from blood. The TCR sequence derives from a woman aged 25 to 39 in good health. CDR3 loop: CASIKPGASTDTQYF. The CDR3, as DNA: TGTGCCAGCATCAAACCTGGGGCCAGCACAGATACGCAGTATTTT.